These T cell receptor beta chains were read from a single sample in a study of neurological immune-mediated disorders. TCRdb re-called the 5' RACE reads through MiXCR, storing one row per CDR3 protein. The sample holds around 100,000 distinct CDR3 sequences, approximately 10% seen once. Sequenced input: PBMCs. These receptors were taken from a female donor with HTLV-1-associated myelopathy (HAM/TSP). Both conserved end residues are part of each CDR3. Fields, in order: CDR3 protein, CDR3 DNA, CDR3 length, clone size, V gene, J gene, D gene. A D gene is named only where the DNA matches it firmly. Only some rows state a clone size, as once, few, many or a class for expanded clones.

CDR3aa: CSARGGTLTDTQYF; CDR3nt: TGCAGTGCTCGAGGCGGGACTTTAACAGATACGCAGTATTTT; len: 14; abundance: many; v_gene: TRBV20-1; j_gene: TRBJ2-3; d_gene: -
CDR3aa: CSARDLRLNTEAFF; CDR3nt: TGCAGTGCTAGAGATTTACGGTTGAACACTGAAGCTTTCTTT; len: 14; abundance: many; v_gene: TRBV20-1; j_gene: TRBJ1-1; d_gene: -
CDR3aa: CASSVVVGRETQYF; CDR3nt: TGTGCCAGCTCCGTGGTTGTGGGGAGAGAGACCCAGTACTTC; len: 14; abundance: -; v_gene: TRBV5-5; j_gene: TRBJ2-5; d_gene: -
CDR3aa: CASSLVGKGRGNRDIQYF; CDR3nt: TGTGCCAGCAGCTTAGTTGGGAAGGGTAGGGGAAACAGGGACATTCAGTACTTC; len: 18; abundance: many; v_gene: TRBV7-2; j_gene: TRBJ2-4; d_gene: -
CDR3aa: CASSASGGKNIQYF; CDR3nt: TGTGCCAGCAGCGCCTCAGGGGGCAAAAACATTCAGTACTTC; len: 14; abundance: many; v_gene: TRBV5-5; j_gene: TRBJ2-4; d_gene: TRBD1
CDR3aa: CASSYGAPGGYTF; CDR3nt: TGTGCCAGCAGTTATGGAGCCCCAGGCGGCTACACCTTC; len: 13; abundance: many; v_gene: TRBV6-5; j_gene: TRBJ1-2; d_gene: -
CDR3aa: CASSTSALLGQGVETQYF; CDR3nt: TGTGCCAGCAGCACCTCCGCTCTTCTTGGACAGGGCGTAGAGACCCAGTACTTC; len: 18; abundance: many; v_gene: TRBV28; j_gene: TRBJ2-5; d_gene: TRBD1
CDR3aa: CASSLEVGTRADTQYF; CDR3nt: TGCGCCAGCAGCTTGGAAGTCGGGACCCGCGCAGATACGCAGTATTTT; len: 16; abundance: many; v_gene: TRBV5-1; j_gene: TRBJ2-3; d_gene: -
CDR3aa: CASSFKGQSDTQYF; CDR3nt: TGCGCCAGCAGCTTCAAGGGGCAGTCAGATACGCAGTATTTT; len: 14; abundance: few; v_gene: TRBV5-1; j_gene: TRBJ2-3; d_gene: -
CDR3aa: CASSLPGSYGYTF; CDR3nt: TGTGCCAGCAGTTTACCGGGGAGCTATGGCTACACCTTC; len: 13; abundance: many; v_gene: TRBV28; j_gene: TRBJ1-2; d_gene: -
CDR3aa: CASSRFYGVTYNEQFF; CDR3nt: TGCGCCAGCAGCCGCTTTTACGGGGTGACCTACAATGAGCAGTTCTTC; len: 16; abundance: few; v_gene: TRBV4-1; j_gene: TRBJ2-1; d_gene: -
CDR3aa: CASRGRSNQPQHF; CDR3nt: TGTGCCAGCAGAGGGCGGAGCAATCAGCCCCAGCATTTT; len: 13; abundance: many; v_gene: TRBV6-2/TRBV6-3; j_gene: TRBJ1-5; d_gene: -
CDR3aa: CSAGTTGGELFF; CDR3nt: TGCAGTGCAGGGACAACAGGCGGGGAGCTGTTTTTT; len: 12; abundance: many; v_gene: TRBV20-1; j_gene: TRBJ2-2; d_gene: -
CDR3aa: CASSLYGRVSEAFF; CDR3nt: TGCGCCAGCAGCTTGTACGGGAGGGTCTCTGAAGCTTTCTTT; len: 14; abundance: many; v_gene: TRBV5-1; j_gene: TRBJ1-1; d_gene: -
CDR3aa: CASSLGTGARGNSPLHF; CDR3nt: TGTGCCAGCAGCTTGGGGACAGGGGCTAGGGGGAATTCACCCCTCCACTTT; len: 17; abundance: many; v_gene: TRBV7-3; j_gene: TRBJ1-6; d_gene: TRBD1
CDR3aa: CASSYSRNTQYF; CDR3nt: TGTGCCAGCAGCTACTCCCGGAATACGCAGTATTTT; len: 12; abundance: many; v_gene: TRBV11-2; j_gene: TRBJ2-3; d_gene: -
CDR3aa: CASSYSGGRQNEQFF; CDR3nt: TGTGCCAGCAGCTATTCAGGGGGGCGTCAGAATGAGCAGTTCTTC; len: 15; abundance: few; v_gene: TRBV12-3/TRBV12-4; j_gene: TRBJ2-1; d_gene: -
CDR3aa: CAISVGGGNTDTQYF; CDR3nt: TGTGCCATCAGTGTGGGCGGGGGCAACACAGATACGCAGTATTTT; len: 15; abundance: -; v_gene: TRBV10-3; j_gene: TRBJ2-3; d_gene: -
CDR3aa: CASTPPGGWGTEAFF; CDR3nt: TGTGCCAGCACTCCCCCCGGGGGTTGGGGCACTGAAGCTTTCTTT; len: 15; abundance: few; v_gene: TRBV6-5; j_gene: TRBJ1-1; d_gene: -
CDR3aa: CSALSGGLSYEQYF; CDR3nt: TGCAGTGCTTTAAGCGGGGGGCTCTCCTACGAGCAGTACTTC; len: 14; abundance: many; v_gene: TRBV20-1; j_gene: TRBJ2-7; d_gene: TRBD2
CDR3aa: CASSQRGAGEQYF; CDR3nt: TGTGCCAGCAGCCAAAGAGGGGCGGGTGAGCAGTACTTC; len: 13; abundance: many; v_gene: TRBV3-1; j_gene: TRBJ2-7; d_gene: -
CDR3aa: CASSEGDRENTEAFF; CDR3nt: TGTGCCAGCAGCGAGGGGGACAGGGAGAACACTGAAGCTTTCTTT; len: 15; abundance: many; v_gene: TRBV7-9; j_gene: TRBJ1-1; d_gene: TRBD1
CDR3aa: CSASQASGASYNEQFF; CDR3nt: TGCAGTGCTAGTCAGGCTAGCGGGGCTTCCTACAATGAGCAGTTCTTC; len: 16; abundance: -; v_gene: TRBV20-1; j_gene: TRBJ2-1; d_gene: TRBD2
CDR3aa: CASSPGQVDYGYTF; CDR3nt: TGTGCCAGCAGCCCGGGGCAAGTGGACTATGGCTACACCTTC; len: 14; abundance: few; v_gene: TRBV5-4; j_gene: TRBJ1-2; d_gene: -
CDR3aa: CASASSRLQETQYF; CDR3nt: TGTGCCAGCGCCTCCTCCAGATTACAAGAGACCCAGTACTTC; len: 14; abundance: many; v_gene: TRBV28; j_gene: TRBJ2-5; d_gene: -
CDR3aa: CSAIVSGGVVGTDTQYF; CDR3nt: TGCAGTGCTATAGTCAGCGGGGGGGTAGTCGGCACAGATACGCAGTATTTT; len: 17; abundance: many; v_gene: TRBV20-1; j_gene: TRBJ2-3; d_gene: TRBD2
CDR3aa: CASSSNRGGLDTQYF; CDR3nt: TGTGCCAGCAGCTCGAACCGGGGGGGCCTAGATACGCAGTATTTT; len: 15; abundance: -; v_gene: TRBV7-2; j_gene: TRBJ2-3; d_gene: TRBD2
CDR3aa: CASSRGLAGVDNEQFF; CDR3nt: TGCGCCAGCAGCCGGGGACTAGCGGGGGTGGACAATGAGCAGTTCTTC; len: 16; abundance: many; v_gene: TRBV4-1; j_gene: TRBJ2-1; d_gene: TRBD2
CDR3aa: CASSRDRDRASYEQYF; CDR3nt: TGCGCCAGCAGCCGAGACCGGGACAGGGCGTCCTACGAGCAGTACTTC; len: 16; abundance: many; v_gene: TRBV5-1; j_gene: TRBJ2-7; d_gene: TRBD1
CDR3aa: CASSLFFGGSEKLFF; CDR3nt: TGCGCCAGCAGCTTGTTCTTTGGGGGGAGTGAAAAACTGTTTTTT; len: 15; abundance: few; v_gene: TRBV5-1; j_gene: TRBJ1-4; d_gene: -
CDR3aa: CAIRPNDLQETQYF; CDR3nt: TGTGCCATCAGACCAAACGACTTGCAAGAGACCCAGTACTTC; len: 14; abundance: many; v_gene: TRBV10-3; j_gene: TRBJ2-5; d_gene: -
CDR3aa: CASSLVARGLGTGELFF; CDR3nt: TGCGCCAGCAGCTTGGTAGCGCGGGGGCTCGGGACCGGGGAGCTGTTTTTT; len: 17; abundance: many; v_gene: TRBV5-1; j_gene: TRBJ2-2; d_gene: -
CDR3aa: CSAYSRGAVGYNEQFF; CDR3nt: TGCAGTGCTTATAGCCGGGGGGCGGTGGGGTACAATGAGCAGTTCTTC; len: 16; abundance: -; v_gene: TRBV20-1; j_gene: TRBJ2-1; d_gene: -
CDR3aa: CASSLGPIAVSYNEQFF; CDR3nt: TGTGCCAGCAGCTTAGGCCCGATAGCGGTCTCCTACAATGAGCAGTTCTTC; len: 17; abundance: few; v_gene: TRBV7-2; j_gene: TRBJ2-1; d_gene: -
CDR3aa: CASSLVPEGTGELFF; CDR3nt: TGCGCCAGCAGCTTGGTACCTGAGGGAACCGGGGAGCTGTTTTTT; len: 15; abundance: -; v_gene: TRBV5-1; j_gene: TRBJ2-2; d_gene: -
CDR3aa: CASSLDGSGGFNEQFF; CDR3nt: TGTGCCAGCAGCTTAGATGGTAGCGGGGGTTTCAATGAGCAGTTCTTC; len: 16; abundance: many; v_gene: TRBV7-9; j_gene: TRBJ2-1; d_gene: TRBD2
CDR3aa: CSARARVASKNIQYF; CDR3nt: TGCAGTGCTAGAGCCAGGGTCGCGTCCAAAAACATTCAGTACTTC; len: 15; abundance: many; v_gene: TRBV20-1; j_gene: TRBJ2-4; d_gene: -
CDR3aa: CASSLDWWTEAFF; CDR3nt: TGTGCCAGCAGTTTAGATTGGTGGACTGAAGCTTTCTTT; len: 13; abundance: many; v_gene: TRBV12-3/TRBV12-4; j_gene: TRBJ1-1; d_gene: -
CDR3aa: CASSLHMTGVYNEQFF; CDR3nt: TGCGCCAGCAGCTTGCATATGACAGGGGTTTACAATGAGCAGTTCTTC; len: 16; abundance: many; v_gene: TRBV5-1; j_gene: TRBJ2-1; d_gene: TRBD1
CDR3aa: CASSSGTGTPSGANVLTF; CDR3nt: TGCGCCAGCAGCTCGGGGACAGGGACCCCCTCTGGGGCCAACGTCCTGACTTTC; len: 18; abundance: many; v_gene: TRBV5-1; j_gene: TRBJ2-6; d_gene: TRBD1
CDR3aa: CASSISEAEAFF; CDR3nt: TGTGCCAGCTCAATTAGTGAGGCTGAAGCTTTCTTT; len: 12; abundance: many; v_gene: TRBV18; j_gene: TRBJ1-1; d_gene: -
CDR3aa: CASSLVAGEDTQYF; CDR3nt: TGCGCCAGCAGCTTGGTCGCAGGGGAAGATACGCAGTATTTT; len: 14; abundance: many; v_gene: TRBV5-1; j_gene: TRBJ2-3; d_gene: -
CDR3aa: CSARDQGLEDIQYF; CDR3nt: TGCAGTGCTAGAGATCAGGGGTTGGAAGACATTCAGTACTTC; len: 14; abundance: few; v_gene: TRBV20-1; j_gene: TRBJ2-4; d_gene: -
CDR3aa: CASSLRGGYEQFF; CDR3nt: TGCGCCAGCAGCTTGAGGGGGGGATATGAGCAGTTCTTC; len: 13; abundance: many; v_gene: TRBV5-1; j_gene: TRBJ2-1; d_gene: -
CDR3aa: CASRRYLAGNTGELFF; CDR3nt: TGTGCCAGCAGGAGATACCTAGCGGGGAACACCGGGGAGCTGTTTTTT; len: 16; abundance: -; v_gene: TRBV3-1; j_gene: TRBJ2-2; d_gene: TRBD2
CDR3aa: CASSLGSGTLSEQYF; CDR3nt: TGCGCCAGCAGCTTGGGCTCGGGGACCCTCTCCGAGCAGTACTTC; len: 15; abundance: few; v_gene: TRBV5-1; j_gene: TRBJ2-7; d_gene: -
CDR3aa: CASTQGLAGGYNEQFF; CDR3nt: TGTGCCAGCACACAAGGACTAGCGGGGGGTTACAATGAGCAGTTCTTC; len: 16; abundance: many; v_gene: TRBV11-2; j_gene: TRBJ2-1; d_gene: TRBD2
CDR3aa: CASSSRSGRGEGKFF; CDR3nt: TGTGCCAGCAGTTCCAGGTCTGGGCGTGGGGAGGGGAAGTTCTTC; len: 15; abundance: -; v_gene: TRBV27; j_gene: TRBJ2-1; d_gene: TRBD2
CDR3aa: CASSLGYNEQFF; CDR3nt: TGCGCCAGCAGCTTGGGATACAATGAGCAGTTCTTC; len: 12; abundance: many; v_gene: TRBV7-9; j_gene: TRBJ2-1; d_gene: -
CDR3aa: CASKGGPYEQYF; CDR3nt: TGTGCCAGCAAAGGGGGCCCCTACGAGCAGTACTTC; len: 12; abundance: many; v_gene: TRBV7-9; j_gene: TRBJ2-7; d_gene: TRBD1
CDR3aa: CASRGTSEQPQHF; CDR3nt: TGTGCCAGCAGAGGAACTTCGGAGCAGCCCCAGCATTTT; len: 13; abundance: many; v_gene: TRBV12-3/TRBV12-4; j_gene: TRBJ1-5; d_gene: -
CDR3aa: CASSRQDASQPQHF; CDR3nt: TGTGCCAGCAGTCGACAGGATGCTAGTCAGCCCCAGCATTTT; len: 14; abundance: -; v_gene: TRBV3-1; j_gene: TRBJ1-5; d_gene: -
CDR3aa: CAGSSVGPYEQYF; CDR3nt: TGTGCCGGATCTAGCGTCGGTCCCTACGAGCAGTACTTC; len: 13; abundance: few; v_gene: TRBV30; j_gene: TRBJ2-7; d_gene: -
CDR3aa: CASSLRTANYGYTF; CDR3nt: TGCGCCAGCAGCTTGAGGACAGCTAACTATGGCTACACCTTC; len: 14; abundance: many; v_gene: TRBV5-1; j_gene: TRBJ1-2; d_gene: -
CDR3aa: CASRDYNEQFF; CDR3nt: TGCGCCAGTCGAGATTACAATGAGCAGTTCTTC; len: 11; abundance: many; v_gene: TRBV5-1; j_gene: TRBJ2-1; d_gene: -
CDR3aa: CASSLEGGVDEQFF; CDR3nt: TGCGCCAGCAGCTTGGAGGGCGGGGTGGATGAGCAGTTCTTC; len: 14; abundance: many; v_gene: TRBV5-1; j_gene: TRBJ2-1; d_gene: -
CDR3aa: CASSPPRTGGNYGYTF; CDR3nt: TGCGCCAGCAGCCCCCCACGGACAGGGGGTAACTATGGCTACACCTTC; len: 16; abundance: many; v_gene: TRBV5-1; j_gene: TRBJ1-2; d_gene: TRBD1
CDR3aa: CASSLYGQGGPYEQYF; CDR3nt: TGTGCCAGCAGTTTATATGGTCAGGGAGGTCCCTACGAGCAGTACTTC; len: 16; abundance: many; v_gene: TRBV28; j_gene: TRBJ2-7; d_gene: -
CDR3aa: CASSTRDSTDTQYF; CDR3nt: TGTGCCAGCAGCACCCGGGACAGCACAGATACGCAGTATTTT; len: 14; abundance: many; v_gene: TRBV7-2; j_gene: TRBJ2-3; d_gene: -
CDR3aa: CASSLGYGTEAFF; CDR3nt: TGCGCCAGCAGCTTGGGGTATGGCACTGAAGCTTTCTTT; len: 13; abundance: many; v_gene: TRBV5-1; j_gene: TRBJ1-1; d_gene: -